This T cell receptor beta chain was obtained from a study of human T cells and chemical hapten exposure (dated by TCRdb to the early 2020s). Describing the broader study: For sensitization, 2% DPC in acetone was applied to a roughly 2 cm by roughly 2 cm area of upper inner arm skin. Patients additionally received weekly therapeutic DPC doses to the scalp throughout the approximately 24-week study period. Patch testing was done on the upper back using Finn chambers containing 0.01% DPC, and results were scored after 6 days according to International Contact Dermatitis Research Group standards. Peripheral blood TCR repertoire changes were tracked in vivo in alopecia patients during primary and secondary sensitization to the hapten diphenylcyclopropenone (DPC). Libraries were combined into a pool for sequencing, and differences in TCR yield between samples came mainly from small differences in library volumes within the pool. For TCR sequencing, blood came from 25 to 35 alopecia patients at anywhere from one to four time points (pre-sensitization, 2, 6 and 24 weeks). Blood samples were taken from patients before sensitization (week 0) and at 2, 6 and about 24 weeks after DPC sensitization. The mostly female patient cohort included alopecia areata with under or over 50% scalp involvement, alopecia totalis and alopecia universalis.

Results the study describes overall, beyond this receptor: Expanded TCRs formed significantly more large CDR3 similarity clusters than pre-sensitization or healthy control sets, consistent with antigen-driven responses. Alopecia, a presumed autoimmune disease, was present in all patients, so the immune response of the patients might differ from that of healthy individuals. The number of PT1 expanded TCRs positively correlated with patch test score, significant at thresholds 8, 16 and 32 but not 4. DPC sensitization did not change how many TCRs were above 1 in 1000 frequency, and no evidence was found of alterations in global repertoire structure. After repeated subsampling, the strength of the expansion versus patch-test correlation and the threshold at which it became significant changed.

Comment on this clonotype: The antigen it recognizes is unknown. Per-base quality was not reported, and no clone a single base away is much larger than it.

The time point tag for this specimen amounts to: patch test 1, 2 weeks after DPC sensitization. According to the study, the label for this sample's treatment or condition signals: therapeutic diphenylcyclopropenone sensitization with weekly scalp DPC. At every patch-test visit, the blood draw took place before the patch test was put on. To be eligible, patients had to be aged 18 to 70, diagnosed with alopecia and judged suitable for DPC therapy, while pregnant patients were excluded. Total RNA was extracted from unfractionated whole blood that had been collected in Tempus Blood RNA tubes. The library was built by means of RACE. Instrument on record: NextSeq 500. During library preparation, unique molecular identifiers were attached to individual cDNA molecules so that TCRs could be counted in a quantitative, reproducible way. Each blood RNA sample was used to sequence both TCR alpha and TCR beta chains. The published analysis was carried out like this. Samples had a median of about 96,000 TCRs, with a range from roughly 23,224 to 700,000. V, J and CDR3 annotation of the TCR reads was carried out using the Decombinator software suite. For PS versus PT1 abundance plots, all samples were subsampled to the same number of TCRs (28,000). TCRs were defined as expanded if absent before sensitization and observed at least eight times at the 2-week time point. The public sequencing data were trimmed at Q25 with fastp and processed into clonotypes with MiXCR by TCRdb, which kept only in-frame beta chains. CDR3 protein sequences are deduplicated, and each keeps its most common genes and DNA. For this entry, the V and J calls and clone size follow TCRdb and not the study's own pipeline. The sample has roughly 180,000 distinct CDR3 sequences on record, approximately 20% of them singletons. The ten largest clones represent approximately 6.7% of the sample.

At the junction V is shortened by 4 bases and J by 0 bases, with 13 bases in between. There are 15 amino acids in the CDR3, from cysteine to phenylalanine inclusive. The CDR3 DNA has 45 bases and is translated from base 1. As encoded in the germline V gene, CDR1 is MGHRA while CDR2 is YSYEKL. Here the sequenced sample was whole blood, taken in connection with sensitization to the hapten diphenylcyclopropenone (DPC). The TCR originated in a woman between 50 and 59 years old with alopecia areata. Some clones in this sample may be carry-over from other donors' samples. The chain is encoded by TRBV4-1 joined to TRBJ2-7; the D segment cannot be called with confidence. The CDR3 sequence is CASSPPGVSSYEQYF. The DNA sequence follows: TGCGCCAGCAGCCCCCCTGGGGTCAGCTCCTACGAGCAGTACTTC.